The rows below give T cell receptor beta chains drawn from one sample of a study of cytomegalovirus exposure and HLA in healthy donors. Assay used: immunoSEQ multiplex PCR; TCRdb lists only in-frame clones, some missing. The data hold under 150,000 clones, with about 78% observed a single time. What was sequenced was PBMCs. These receptors all stem from a man aged 18-30 years in good health and CMV-seronegative. The CDR3 runs from the conserved cysteine through the conserved F or W. A D gene is named only where the DNA matches it firmly. Clone size is shown for a subset of rows, as once, few, many or a class of expanded clone.

j_call	d_call	cdr3_length	clone_size	v_call	cdr3_aa	cdr3_nt
TRBJ2-5	.	14	.	TRBV29-1	CSVVTGQNQETQYF	TGCAGCGTCGTGACAGGACAGAACCAAGAGACCCAGTACTTC
TRBJ2-1	TRBD2	19	.	TRBV28	CASSFGLAGGPKVSNEQFF	TGTGCCAGCAGTTTTGGACTAGCGGGAGGGCCCAAAGTCTCCAATGAGCAGTTCTTC
TRBJ1-5	.	14	.	TRBV27	CASRAYRDWQPQHF	TGTGCCAGCAGGGCATACAGGGATTGGCAGCCCCAGCATTTT
TRBJ2-7	.	14	.	TRBV11-3	CASGDRPNSYEQYF	TGTGCCAGCGGAGACAGGCCCAACTCCTACGAGCAGTACTTC
TRBJ2-5	TRBD2	17	.	TRBV30	CAWSGRRTSGSQETQYF	TGTGCCTGGAGTGGGCGGCGGACTAGCGGGAGCCAAGAGACCCAGTACTTC
TRBJ1-4	.	15	.	TRBV11-2	CASRQQGQANEKLFF	TGTGCCAGCAGACAGCAGGGTCAGGCTAATGAAAAACTGTTTTTT
TRBJ2-6	.	17	.	TRBV27	CASSLLTGRSGANVLTF	TGTGCCAGCAGTTTACTAACAGGGCGCTCTGGGGCCAACGTCCTGACTTTC
TRBJ2-3	.	15	.	TRBV12-1	CATRTRRMFTDTQYF	TGTGCCACCAGGACGAGGCGGATGTTCACAGATACGCAGTATTTT
TRBJ2-5	.	13	.	TRBV5-4	CASSLNPEETQYF	TGTGCCAGCAGCTTGAACCCAGAAGAGACCCAGTACTTC
TRBJ1-5	.	14	.	TRBV18	CASSREVGHGPQHF	TGTGCCAGCTCACGGGAGGTCGGTCACGGGCCCCAGCATTTT
TRBJ2-5	.	14	.	TRBV7-2	CASSLAGREETQYF	TGTGCCAGCAGCTTAGCGGGGCGAGAAGAGACCCAGTACTTC
TRBJ2-7	TRBD2	16	.	TRBV6-5	CASSYSIWREGSEQYF	TGTGCCAGCAGTTACTCTATCTGGCGGGAGGGGTCCGAGCAGTACTTC
TRBJ2-7	.	14	once	TRBV15	CATSREADSYEQYF	TGTGCCACCAGCAGAGAAGCGGATTCCTACGAGCAGTACTTC
TRBJ2-3	TRBD2	13	.	TRBV6-1	CASRGLGTDTQYF	TGTGCCAGCAGGGGACTAGGAACAGATACGCAGTATTTT
TRBJ2-5	TRBD2	15	.	TRBV19	CATRGTSGNQETQYF	TGTGCCACCCGCGGGACTAGCGGGAACCAAGAGACCCAGTACTTC
TRBJ2-4	.	16	.	TRBV13	CASSLGTELAKNIQYF	TGTGCCAGCAGCTTAGGTACAGAGCTAGCCAAAAACATTCAGTACTTC
TRBJ2-6	TRBD1	20	.	TRBV28	CASSLRRGQFSSSGANVLTF	TGTGCCAGCAGTCTACGACGGGGACAGTTCTCATCCTCTGGGGCCAACGTCCTGACTTTC
TRBJ2-1	TRBD2	13	.	TRBV2	CASRYQKLAVGFF	TGTGCCAGCAGGTACCAGAAACTAGCGGTGGGGTTCTTC
TRBJ2-1	TRBD2	11	.	TRBV29-1	CSVAPGGPGFF	TGCAGCGTTGCGCCGGGAGGGCCCGGGTTCTTC
TRBJ2-1	TRBD2	15	.	TRBV5-1	CASSWAGGAYNEQFF	TGCGCCAGCAGCTGGGCGGGGGGCGCCTACAATGAGCAGTTCTTC
TRBJ2-2	TRBD2	15	.	TRBV10-1	CASSENGGGTGELFF	TGCGCCAGCAGCGAGAACGGCGGGGGCACCGGGGAGCTGTTTTTT
TRBJ2-6	.	16	.	TRBV15	CATSSPGGPGGNVLTF	TGTGCCACCAGCAGTCCTGGAGGGCCAGGAGGCAACGTCCTGACTTTC
TRBJ1-5	TRBD1	15	.	TRBV5-6	CASSRGGQYNQPQHF	TGTGCCAGCAGCCGAGGGGGACAGTACAATCAGCCCCAGCATTTT
TRBJ1-3	.	16	.	TRBV10-3	CAISESTAGAGNTIYF	TGTGCCATCAGTGAGTCGACGGCAGGGGCTGGAAACACCATATATTTT
TRBJ2-7	.	13	once	TRBV5-1	CASSLVSGYEQYF	TGCGCCAGCAGCTTGGTTTCAGGCTACGAGCAGTACTTC
TRBJ2-5	.	15	.	TRBV9	CASSVYGAPGETQYF	TGTGCCAGCAGCGTATATGGGGCGCCGGGAGAGACCCAGTACTTC
TRBJ2-3	.	14	.	TRBV29-1	CSVLGGTSTDTQYF	TGCAGCGTTCTCGGCGGGACTAGCACAGATACGCAGTATTTT
TRBJ2-7	TRBD1	15	many	TRBV5-6	CASRITGGVGYEQYF	TGTGCCAGCAGGATCACAGGGGGTGTGGGCTACGAGCAGTACTTC
TRBJ2-7	TRBD1	14	.	TRBV19	CASGTGQGAYEQYF	TGTGCCAGTGGAACGGGACAGGGCGCCTACGAGCAGTACTTC
TRBJ1-4	.	18	few	TRBV10-3	CAISTTNWTESVGKKLFF	TGTGCCATCAGCACTACTAACTGGACAGAGTCGGTGGGGAAAAAACTGTTTTTT
TRBJ1-5	TRBD1	14	.	TRBV4-1	CASSQDTGVQPQHF	TGCGCCAGCAGCCAAGATACAGGGGTTCAGCCCCAGCATTTT
TRBJ2-7	.	16	.	TRBV30	CAWSGPNRPGVYEQYF	TGTGCCTGGAGTGGACCCAATCGCCCGGGGGTCTACGAGCAGTACTTC
TRBJ2-1	TRBD2	13	few	TRBV2	CASSVSGGNEQFF	TGTGCCAGCAGTGTTAGCGGGGGGAATGAGCAGTTCTTC
TRBJ1-5	TRBD1	16	few	TRBV28	CASSSPTGARNQPQHF	TGTGCCAGCAGTTCCCCGACAGGGGCCAGGAATCAGCCCCAGCATTTT
TRBJ2-5	TRBD2	16	.	TRBV10-3	CAISESGTTMVETQYF	TGTGCCATCAGTGAGTCAGGGACTACAATGGTGGAGACCCAGTACTTC
TRBJ1-4	.	14	.	TRBV5-1	CASSLVRGDEKLFF	TGCGCCAGCAGCTTGGTACGGGGTGACGAAAAACTGTTTTTT
TRBJ2-5	TRBD2	18	.	TRBV7-6	CASSLPGLAGGGGETQYF	TGTGCCAGCAGCTTACCGGGACTAGCGGGGGGTGGCGGGGAGACCCAGTACTTC
TRBJ2-3	TRBD2	15	.	TRBV11-3	CASSLLGGGADTQYF	TGTGCCAGCAGCTTACTTGGCGGGGGGGCAGATACGCAGTATTTT
TRBJ2-1	TRBD2	17	.	TRBV19	CASSVPLRLAGPHEQFF	TGTGCCAGTAGTGTTCCCCTAAGACTAGCGGGGCCTCATGAGCAGTTCTTC
TRBJ1-1	.	14	.	TRBV28	CASSLHRANTEAFF	TGTGCCAGCAGTTTGCACAGGGCTAACACTGAAGCTTTCTTT
TRBJ1-5	TRBD1	15	.	TRBV19	CASRYGTGGNQPQHF	TGTGCCAGTAGATACGGGACAGGGGGAAATCAGCCCCAGCATTTT
TRBJ2-3	TRBD2	15	few	TRBV19	CASSIVGGRADTQYF	TGTGCCAGTAGTATTGTGGGAGGGCGAGCAGATACGCAGTATTTT
TRBJ2-7	.	14	.	TRBV27	CASSLGGDSYEQYF	TGTGCCAGCAGTTTAGGAGGGGACTCCTACGAGCAGTACTTC
TRBJ2-7	TRBD2	16	medium-sized	TRBV4-1	CASSQETSAHSYEQYF	TGCGCCAGCAGCCAAGAAACTAGCGCACACTCCTACGAGCAGTACTTC
TRBJ1-4	.	14	.	TRBV15	CATSRETVSEKLFF	TGTGCCACCAGCAGAGAGACAGTTTCAGAAAAACTGTTTTTT
TRBJ1-4	TRBD1	15	.	TRBV6-5	CASSGQGLPNEKLFF	TGTGCCAGCAGTGGACAGGGGTTGCCTAATGAAAAACTGTTTTTT
TRBJ2-1	TRBD1	18	.	TRBV5-4	CASSSHNAIRTGGYEQFF	TGTGCCAGCAGCTCGCATAACGCCATCCGGACAGGGGGCTATGAGCAGTTCTTC
TRBJ2-5	TRBD2	15	.	TRBV2	CASSEESSGLETQYF	TGTGCCAGCAGTGAAGAGTCTAGCGGCCTAGAGACCCAGTACTTC
TRBJ2-5	.	16	.	TRBV7-8	CASSPGTNRIQETQYF	TGTGCCAGCAGCCCAGGGACAAATAGAATCCAAGAGACCCAGTACTTC
TRBJ2-7	.	15	.	TRBV4-1	CASSQDLTGINEQYF	TGCGCCAGCAGCCAAGATCTTACAGGGATAAACGAGCAGTACTTC
TRBJ1-5	TRBD1	14	.	TRBV30	CAWSLTGGNQPQHF	TGTGCCTGGAGTTTAACAGGGGGAAATCAGCCCCAGCATTTT
TRBJ1-4	TRBD1	14	.	TRBV6-1	CASSEEGGPEKLFF	TGTGCCAGCAGTGAAGAAGGGGGCCCCGAAAAACTGTTTTTT
TRBJ2-3	.	14	.	TRBV30	CAWLGRGHTDTQYF	TGTGCCTGGCTAGGTCGTGGCCACACAGATACGCAGTATTTT